This T cell receptor (beta chain) originates from a study of cytomegalovirus exposure and HLA in healthy donors. Study results and caveats: A later analysis reportedly found fewer N-insertions in an Asian-associated ancestry cluster than the roughly 670-donor mean. Researchers reported in a later analysis that a missense DCLRE1C variant was tied to TCR beta V- and J-gene trimming.

The primer mix had 60 Vbeta and 13 Jbeta primers. In the source study's methods: Per a later analysis, the number of unique TCR beta chains was approximately 80 million, of which roughly 11 million were shared. Assay: immunoSEQ multiplex PCR; the TCRdb copy retains only in-frame clones and omits some. V and J calls and clone size are as listed in that table; D and trimming were resolved from the DNA. The table has some 120,000 clones, 79% seen once. With respect to this clone: Antigen: not known.

Trimming took off 4 bases at V and 6 bases at J, with 15 bases between the two ends. CDR3 length: 14 amino acids. CDR1 MGHRA and CDR2 YSYEKL come from the germline V gene. The chain joins TRBV4-1 to TRBJ1-2; tentatively, D is TRBD1 (6 bases). Source material: PBMCs. This TCR was sampled from a woman under 30 in good health and CMV-seropositive. In DNA, the CDR3 is TGCGCCAGCAGCCCTCTTACAGGGAGGGATGGCTACACCTTC. Amino acid sequence: CASSPLTGRDGYTF.